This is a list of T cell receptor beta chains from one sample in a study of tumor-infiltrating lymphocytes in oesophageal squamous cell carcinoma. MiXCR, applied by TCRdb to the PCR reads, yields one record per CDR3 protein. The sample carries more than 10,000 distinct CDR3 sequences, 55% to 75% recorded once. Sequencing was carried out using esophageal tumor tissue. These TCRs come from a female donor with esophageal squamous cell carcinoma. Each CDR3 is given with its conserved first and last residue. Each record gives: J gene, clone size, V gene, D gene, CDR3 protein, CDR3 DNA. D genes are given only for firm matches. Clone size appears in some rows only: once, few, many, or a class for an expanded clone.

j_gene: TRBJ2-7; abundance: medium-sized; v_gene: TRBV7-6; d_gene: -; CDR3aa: CASSRVDNSPLHF; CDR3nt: TGTGCCAGCAGCCGGGTGGATAATTCACCCCTCCACTTC
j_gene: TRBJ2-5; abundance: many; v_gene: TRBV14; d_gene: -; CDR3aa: CASSQGGLQETQYF; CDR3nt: TGTGCCAGCAGCCAAGGGGGACTCCAAGAGACCCAGTACTTC
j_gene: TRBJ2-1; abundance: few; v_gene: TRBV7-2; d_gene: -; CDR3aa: CASSLVREQFF; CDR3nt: TGTGCCAGCAGCTTAGTTCGGGAGCAGTTCTTC
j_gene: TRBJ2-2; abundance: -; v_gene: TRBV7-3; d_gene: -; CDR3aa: CASNAQGGTGELFF; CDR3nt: TGTGCCAGCAACGCTCAGGGCGGCACCGGGGAGCTGTTTTTT
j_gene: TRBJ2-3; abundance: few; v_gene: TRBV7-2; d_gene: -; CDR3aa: CASSRTYTQYF; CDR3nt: TGTGCCAGCAGCCGGACCTATACGCAGTATTTT
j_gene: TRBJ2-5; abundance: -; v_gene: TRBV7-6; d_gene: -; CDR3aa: CASSLGVRTDQEFF; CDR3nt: TGTGCTAGCAGCTTAGGGGTCAGGACGGATCAAGAGTTCTTC
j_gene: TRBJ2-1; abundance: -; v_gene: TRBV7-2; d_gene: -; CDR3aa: CASSLDSPPRGEQFF; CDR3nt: TGTGCCAGCAGCTTAGACTCCCCGCCAAGGGGTGAGCAGTTCTTC
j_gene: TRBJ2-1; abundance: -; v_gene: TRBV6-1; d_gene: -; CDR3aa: CASSYRGSSYNEQFF; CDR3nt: TGTGCCAGCAGTTACCGGGGAAGCTCCTACAATGAGCAGTTCTTC
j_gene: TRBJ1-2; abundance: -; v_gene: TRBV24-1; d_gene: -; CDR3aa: CATSVDRNYGYTF; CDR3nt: TGTGCCACCAGTGTTGACAGGAACTATGGCTACACCTTC
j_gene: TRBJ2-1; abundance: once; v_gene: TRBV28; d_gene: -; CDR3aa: CASREDNYNEQFF; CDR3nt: TGTGCCAGCAGAGAGGACAACTACAATGAGCAGTTCTTC
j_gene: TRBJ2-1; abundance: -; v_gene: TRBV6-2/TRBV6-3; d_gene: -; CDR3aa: CASSYSGGSYNEQFF; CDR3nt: TGTGCCAGCAGTTACTCGGGGGGTTCCTACAATGAGCAGTTCTTC
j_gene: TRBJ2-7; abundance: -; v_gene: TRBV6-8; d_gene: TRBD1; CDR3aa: CASRTLTGSPYEQYF; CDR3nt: TGTGCCAGCAGAACCCTGACAGGGTCACCCTACGAGCAGTACTTC
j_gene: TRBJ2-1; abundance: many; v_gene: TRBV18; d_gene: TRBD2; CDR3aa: CASSPTSGSTNEQFF; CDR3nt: TGTGCCAGCTCACCGACTAGCGGGAGTACGAATGAGCAGTTCTTC
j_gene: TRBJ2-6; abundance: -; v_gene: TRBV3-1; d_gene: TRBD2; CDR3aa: CASSAGLVVETQCF; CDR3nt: TGTGCCAGCAGCGCGGGACTAGTTGTTGAGACCCAGTGCTTC
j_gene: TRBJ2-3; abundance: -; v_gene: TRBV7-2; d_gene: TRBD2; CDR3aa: CASSPGTSGGAEDTQYF; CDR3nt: TGTGCCAGCAGCCCTGGGACTAGCGGGGGGGCGGAAGATACGCAGTATTTT
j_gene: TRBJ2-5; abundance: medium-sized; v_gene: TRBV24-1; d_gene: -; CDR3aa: CATSDTGTGETQYF; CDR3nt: TGTGCCACCAGTGATACAGGGACTGGGGAGACCCAGTACTTC
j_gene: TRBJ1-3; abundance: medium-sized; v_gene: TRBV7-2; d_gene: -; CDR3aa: CASSLAQAASGNTIYF; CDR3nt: TGTGCCAGCAGCTTAGCTCAAGCGGCCTCTGGAAACACCATATATTTT
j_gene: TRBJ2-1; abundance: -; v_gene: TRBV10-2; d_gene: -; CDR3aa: CASSLSYEQFF; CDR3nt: TGCGCCAGCAGTCTTTCCTACGAGCAGTTCTTC
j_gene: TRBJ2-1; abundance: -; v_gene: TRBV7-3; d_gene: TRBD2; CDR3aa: CASSITGGSNEQFF; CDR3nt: TGTGCCAGCAGCATTACCGGCGGGAGCAATGAGCAGTTCTTC
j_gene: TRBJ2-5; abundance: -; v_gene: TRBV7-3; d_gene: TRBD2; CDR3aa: CASSLTSSGETQYF; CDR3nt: TGTGCCAGCAGCTTAACGAGTAGCGGGGAGACCCAGTACTTC
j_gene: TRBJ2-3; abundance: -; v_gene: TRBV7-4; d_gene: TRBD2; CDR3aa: CASSSQRDATYEQYF; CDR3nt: TGTGCCAGCAGCTCACAGCGGGATGCTACCTACGAGCAGTATTTT
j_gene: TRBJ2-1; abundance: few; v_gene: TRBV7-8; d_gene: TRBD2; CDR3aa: CASSLGSGRGNEQFF; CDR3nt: TGTGCCAGCAGCTTAGGTAGCGGGAGGGGCAATGAGCAGTTCTTC
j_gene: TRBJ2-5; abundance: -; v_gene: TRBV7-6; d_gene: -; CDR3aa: CASSWGRQETQYF; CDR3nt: TGTGCCAGCAGCTGGGGTAGGCAAGAGACCCAGTACTTC
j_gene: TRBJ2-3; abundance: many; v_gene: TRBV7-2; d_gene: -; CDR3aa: CASSPLGRTDTQYF; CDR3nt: TGTGCCAGCAGCCCCTTGGGACGCACAGATACGCAGTATTTT
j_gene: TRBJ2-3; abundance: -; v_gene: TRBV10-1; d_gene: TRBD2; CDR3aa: CASSPGVSGGTDTQYF; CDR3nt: TGCGCCAGCAGCCCCGGAGTTAGCGGGGGAACAGATACGCAGTATTTT
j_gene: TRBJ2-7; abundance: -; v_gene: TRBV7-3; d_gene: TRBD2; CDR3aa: CASSPQAGGPEQYF; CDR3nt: TGTGCCAGCAGCCCCCAAGCGGGAGGGCCCGAGCAGTACTTC
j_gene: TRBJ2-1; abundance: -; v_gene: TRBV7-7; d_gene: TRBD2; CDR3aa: CASSLDASGANEQFF; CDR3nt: TGTGCTAGCAGCTTGGACGCTAGCGGGGCGAATGAGCAGTTCTTC
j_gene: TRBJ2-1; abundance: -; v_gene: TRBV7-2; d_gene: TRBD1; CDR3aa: CASSPWTGRGNEQFF; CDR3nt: TGTGCCAGCAGCCCGTGGACAGGAAGGGGAAATGAGCAGTTCTTC
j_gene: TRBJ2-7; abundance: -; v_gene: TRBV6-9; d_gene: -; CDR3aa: CASSYRGEQYF; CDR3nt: TGTGCCAGCAGTTACAGGGGCGAGCAGTACTTC
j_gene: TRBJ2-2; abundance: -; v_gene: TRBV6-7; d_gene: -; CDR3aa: CASSYRGDTGELFF; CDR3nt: TGTGCCAGCAGTTACAGGGGGGACACCGGGGAGCTGTTTTTT
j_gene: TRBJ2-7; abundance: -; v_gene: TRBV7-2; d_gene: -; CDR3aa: CASSQWDGSSYEQYF; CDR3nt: TGTGCCAGCAGCCAGTGGGACGGAAGCTCCTACGAGCAGTACTTC
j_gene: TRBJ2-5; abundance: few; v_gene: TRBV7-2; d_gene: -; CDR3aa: CASSPAWARQETQYF; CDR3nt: TGTGCCAGCAGCCCTGCATGGGCCCGCCAAGAGACCCAGTACTTC
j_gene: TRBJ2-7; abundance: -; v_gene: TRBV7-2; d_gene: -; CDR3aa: CASSLVTASYEQYF; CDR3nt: TGTGCCAGCAGCTTAGTGACAGCTTCCTACGAGCAGTACTTC
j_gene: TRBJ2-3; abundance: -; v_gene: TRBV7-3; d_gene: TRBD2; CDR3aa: CASSLGLAGLDTQYF; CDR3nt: TGTGCCAGCAGCTTAGGCCTAGCGGGATTAGATACGCAGTATTTT
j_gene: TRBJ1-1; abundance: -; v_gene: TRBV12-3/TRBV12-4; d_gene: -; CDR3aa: CASTLGREAFF; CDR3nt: TGTGCCAGCACCCTCGGACGAGAAGCTTTCTTT
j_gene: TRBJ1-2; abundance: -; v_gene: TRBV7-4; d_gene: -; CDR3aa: CASSLENYGYTF; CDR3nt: TGTGCCAGCAGCTTAGAAAACTATGGCTACACCTTC
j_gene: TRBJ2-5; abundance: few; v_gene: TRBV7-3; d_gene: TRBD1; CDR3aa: CASSLVGQGKETQYF; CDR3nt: TGTGCCAGCAGCTTGGTGGGACAGGGGAAGGAGACCCAGTACTTC
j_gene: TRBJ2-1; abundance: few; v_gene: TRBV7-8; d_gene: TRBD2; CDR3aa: CASSPTSVSYNEQFF; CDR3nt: TGTGCCAGCAGCCCTACTAGCGTATCCTACAATGAGCAGTTCTTC